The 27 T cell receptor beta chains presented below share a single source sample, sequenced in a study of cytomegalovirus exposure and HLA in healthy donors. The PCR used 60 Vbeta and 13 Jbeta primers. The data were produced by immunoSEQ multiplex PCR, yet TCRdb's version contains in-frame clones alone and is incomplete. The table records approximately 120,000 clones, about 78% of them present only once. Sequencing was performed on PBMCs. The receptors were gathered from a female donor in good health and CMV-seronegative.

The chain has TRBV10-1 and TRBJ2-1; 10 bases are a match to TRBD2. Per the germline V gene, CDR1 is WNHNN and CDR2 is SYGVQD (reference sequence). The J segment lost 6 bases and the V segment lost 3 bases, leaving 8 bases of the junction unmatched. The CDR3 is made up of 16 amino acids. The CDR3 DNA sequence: TGCGCCAGCAGTGATCCCACTAGCGGGGTTTCCAATGAGCAGTTCTTC. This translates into CASSDPTSGVSNEQFF.

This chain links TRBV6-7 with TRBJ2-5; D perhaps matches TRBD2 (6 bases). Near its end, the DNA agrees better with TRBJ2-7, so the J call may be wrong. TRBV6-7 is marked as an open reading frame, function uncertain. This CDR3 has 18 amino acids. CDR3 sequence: CASSSPVEGNPVGYEQYF. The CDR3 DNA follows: TGTGCCAGCAGTTCCCCCGTGGAGGGGAATCCAGTGGGATACGAGCAGTACTTC.

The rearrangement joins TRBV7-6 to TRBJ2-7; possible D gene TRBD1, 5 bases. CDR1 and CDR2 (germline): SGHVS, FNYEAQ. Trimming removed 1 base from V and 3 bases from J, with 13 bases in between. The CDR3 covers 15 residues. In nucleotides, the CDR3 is TGTGCCAGCAGCTTAGAGGCAGGGATCATCTACGAGCAGTACTTC. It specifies CASSLEAGIIYEQYF.

CDR3 sequence reads: CASSLAGGTYEQYF. As DNA, the CDR3 is TGTGCCAGCAGCCTAGCGGGAGGGACCTACGAGCAGTACTTC. J is TRBJ2-7 and V is TRBV6-5; 12 bases fit TRBD2. Germline V gene sequence: CDR1 MNHEY, CDR2 SVGAGI. J was trimmed by 2 bases and V by 6 bases; bases with no gene match: 2. The CDR3 totals 14 residues.

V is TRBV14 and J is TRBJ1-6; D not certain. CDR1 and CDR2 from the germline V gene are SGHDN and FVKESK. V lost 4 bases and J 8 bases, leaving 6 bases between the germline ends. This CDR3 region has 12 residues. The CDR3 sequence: CASSPEDSPLHF. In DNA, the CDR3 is TGTGCCAGCAGCCCGGAGGATTCACCCCTCCACTTT.

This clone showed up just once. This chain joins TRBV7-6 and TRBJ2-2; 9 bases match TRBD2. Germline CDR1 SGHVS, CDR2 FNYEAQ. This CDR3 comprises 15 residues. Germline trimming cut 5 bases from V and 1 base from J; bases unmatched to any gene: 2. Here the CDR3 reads CASSKLAGNTGELFF. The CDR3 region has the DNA TGTGCCAGCAGCAAACTAGCGGGGAACACCGGGGAGCTGTTTTTT.

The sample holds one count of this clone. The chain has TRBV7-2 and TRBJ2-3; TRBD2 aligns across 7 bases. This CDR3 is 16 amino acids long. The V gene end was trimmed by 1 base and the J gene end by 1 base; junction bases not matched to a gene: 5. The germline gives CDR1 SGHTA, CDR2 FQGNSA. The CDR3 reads CASSLVAGVRTDTQYF. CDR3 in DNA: TGTGCCAGCAGCTTAGTGGCGGGAGTGCGCACAGATACGCAGTATTTT.

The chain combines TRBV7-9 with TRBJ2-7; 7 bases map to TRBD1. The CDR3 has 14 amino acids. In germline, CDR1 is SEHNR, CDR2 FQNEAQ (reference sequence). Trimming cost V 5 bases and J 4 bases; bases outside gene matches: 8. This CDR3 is CASSMTGTEYEQYF. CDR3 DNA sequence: TGTGCCAGCAGCATGACCGGGACAGAATACGAGCAGTACTTC.

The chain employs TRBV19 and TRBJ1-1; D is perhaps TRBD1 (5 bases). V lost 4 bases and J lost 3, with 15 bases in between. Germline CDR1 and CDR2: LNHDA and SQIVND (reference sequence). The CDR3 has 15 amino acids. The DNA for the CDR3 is TGTGCCAGTAGTACGAACAACCCAGGGTACACTGAAGCTTTCTTT. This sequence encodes CASSTNNPGYTEAFF.

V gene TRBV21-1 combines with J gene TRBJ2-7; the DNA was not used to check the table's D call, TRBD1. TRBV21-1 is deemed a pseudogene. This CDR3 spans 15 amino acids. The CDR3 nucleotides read TGTGCCAGCAGCAAAGGACAGACGCTCTCCTACGAGCAGTACTTC. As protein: CASSKGQTLSYEQYF.

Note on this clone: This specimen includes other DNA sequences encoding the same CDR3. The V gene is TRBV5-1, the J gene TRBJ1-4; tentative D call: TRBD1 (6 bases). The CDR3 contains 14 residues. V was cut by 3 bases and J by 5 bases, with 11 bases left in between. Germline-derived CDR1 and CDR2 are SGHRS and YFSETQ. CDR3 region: CASSWATGNEKLFF. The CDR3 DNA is TGCGCCAGCAGCTGGGCCACAGGGAATGAAAAACTGTTTTTT. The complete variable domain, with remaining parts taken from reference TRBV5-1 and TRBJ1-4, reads KAGVTQTPRYLIKTRGQQVTLSCSPISGHRSVSWYQQTPGQGLQFLFEYFSETQRNKGNFPGRFSGRQFSNSRSEMNVSTLELGDSALYLCASSWATGNEKLFFGSGTQLSVL.

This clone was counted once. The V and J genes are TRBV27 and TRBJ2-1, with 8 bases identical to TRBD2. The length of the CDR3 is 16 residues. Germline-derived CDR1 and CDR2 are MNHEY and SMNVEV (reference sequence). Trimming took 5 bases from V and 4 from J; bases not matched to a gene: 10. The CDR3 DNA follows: TGTGCCAGCAGTCTTAGCGGGGCCCGCCTATACAATGAGCAGTTCTTC. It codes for CASSLSGARLYNEQFF.

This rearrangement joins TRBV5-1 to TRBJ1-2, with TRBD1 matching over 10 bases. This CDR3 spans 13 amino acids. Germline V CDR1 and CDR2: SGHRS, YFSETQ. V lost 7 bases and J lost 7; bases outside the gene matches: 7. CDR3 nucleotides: TGCGCCAGCGGCGGGACAGGGGAGGCTGGCTACACCTTC. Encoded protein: CASGGTGEAGYTF.

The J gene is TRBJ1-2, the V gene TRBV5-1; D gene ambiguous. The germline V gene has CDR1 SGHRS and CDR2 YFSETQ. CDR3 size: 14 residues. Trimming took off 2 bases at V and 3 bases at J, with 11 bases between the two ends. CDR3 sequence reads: CASSFPGMDYGYTF. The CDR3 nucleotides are TGCGCCAGCAGCTTCCCGGGGATGGACTATGGCTACACCTTC.

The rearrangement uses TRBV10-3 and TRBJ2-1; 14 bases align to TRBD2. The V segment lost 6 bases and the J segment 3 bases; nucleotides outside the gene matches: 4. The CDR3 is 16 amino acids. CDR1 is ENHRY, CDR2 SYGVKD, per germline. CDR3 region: CAISAGTSGSYNEQFF. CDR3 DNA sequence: TGTGCCATCAGCGCCGGGACTAGCGGGAGCTACAATGAGCAGTTCTTC.

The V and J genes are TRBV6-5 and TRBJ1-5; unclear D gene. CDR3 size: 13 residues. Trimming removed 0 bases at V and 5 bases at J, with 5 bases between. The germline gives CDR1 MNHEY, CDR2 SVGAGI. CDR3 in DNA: TGTGCCAGCAGTTACTCGGAGGATCAGCCCCAGCATTTT. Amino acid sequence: CASSYSEDQPQHF.

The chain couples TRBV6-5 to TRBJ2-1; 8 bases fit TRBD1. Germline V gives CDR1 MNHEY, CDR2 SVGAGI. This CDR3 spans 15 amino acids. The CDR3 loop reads CATRRTGSSYNEQFF. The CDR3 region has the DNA TGTGCTACAAGGAGGACAGGGAGCTCCTACAATGAGCAGTTCTTC.

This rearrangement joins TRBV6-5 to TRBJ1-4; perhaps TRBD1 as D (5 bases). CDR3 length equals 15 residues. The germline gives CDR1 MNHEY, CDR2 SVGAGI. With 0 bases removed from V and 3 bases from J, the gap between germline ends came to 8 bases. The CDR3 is CASSYSARANEKLFF. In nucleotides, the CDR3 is TGTGCCAGCAGTTACTCCGCCAGGGCTAATGAAAAACTGTTTTTT.

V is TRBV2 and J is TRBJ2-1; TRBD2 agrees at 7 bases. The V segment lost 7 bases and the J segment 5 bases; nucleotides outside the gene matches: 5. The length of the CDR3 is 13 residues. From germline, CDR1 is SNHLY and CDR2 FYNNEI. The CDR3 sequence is CASILSGDNEQFF. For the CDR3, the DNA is TGTGCCAGCATCCTAAGCGGGGACAATGAGCAGTTCTTC.

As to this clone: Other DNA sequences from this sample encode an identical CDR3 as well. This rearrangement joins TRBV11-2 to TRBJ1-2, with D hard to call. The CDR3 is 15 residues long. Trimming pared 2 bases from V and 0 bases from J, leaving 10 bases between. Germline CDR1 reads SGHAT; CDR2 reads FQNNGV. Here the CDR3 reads CASSLQGGPNYGYTF. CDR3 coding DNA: TGTGCCAGCAGCTTACAAGGCGGCCCTAACTATGGCTACACCTTC.

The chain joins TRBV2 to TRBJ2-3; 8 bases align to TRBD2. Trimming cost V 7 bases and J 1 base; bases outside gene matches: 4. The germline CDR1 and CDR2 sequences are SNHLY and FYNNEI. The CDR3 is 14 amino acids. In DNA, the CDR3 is TGTGCCAGCATCAGCGGGGGTCGCACAGATACGCAGTATTTT. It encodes CASISGGRTDTQYF.

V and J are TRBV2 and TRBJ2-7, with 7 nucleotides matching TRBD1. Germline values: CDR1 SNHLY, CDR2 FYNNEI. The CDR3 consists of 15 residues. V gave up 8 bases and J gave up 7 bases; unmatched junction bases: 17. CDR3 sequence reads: CASGQTGWVYTEQYF. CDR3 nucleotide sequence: TGTGCCAGCGGGCAGACAGGGTGGGTGTACACGGAGCAGTACTTC.

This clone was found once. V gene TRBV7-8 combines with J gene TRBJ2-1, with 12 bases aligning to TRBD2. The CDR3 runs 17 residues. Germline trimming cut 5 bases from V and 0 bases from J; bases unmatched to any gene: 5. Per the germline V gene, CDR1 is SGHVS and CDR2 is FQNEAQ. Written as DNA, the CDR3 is TGTGCCAGCAGCGTATTGACTAGCGGGAGCTCCTACAATGAGCAGTTCTTC. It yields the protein CASSVLTSGSSYNEQFF.

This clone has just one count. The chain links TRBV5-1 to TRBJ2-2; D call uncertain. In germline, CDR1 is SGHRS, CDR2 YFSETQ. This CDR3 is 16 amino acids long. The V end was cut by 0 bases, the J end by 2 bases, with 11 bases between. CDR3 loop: CASSLGSTSNTGELFF. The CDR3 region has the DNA TGCGCCAGCAGCTTGGGGTCTACTTCCAACACCGGGGAGCTGTTTTTT.

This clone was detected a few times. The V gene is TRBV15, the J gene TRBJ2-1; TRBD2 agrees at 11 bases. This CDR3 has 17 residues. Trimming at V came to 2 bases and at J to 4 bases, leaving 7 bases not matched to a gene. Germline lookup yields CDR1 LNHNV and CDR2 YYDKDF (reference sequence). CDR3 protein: CATSRTLLAGEYNEQFF. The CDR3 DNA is TGTGCCACCAGCAGAACCCTACTAGCGGGGGAATACAATGAGCAGTTCTTC.

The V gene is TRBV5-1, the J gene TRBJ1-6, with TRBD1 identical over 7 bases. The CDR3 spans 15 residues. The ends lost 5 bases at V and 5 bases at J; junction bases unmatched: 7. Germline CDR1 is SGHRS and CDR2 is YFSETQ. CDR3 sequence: CASSYDRADNSPLHF. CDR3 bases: TGCGCCAGCAGTTATGACAGGGCAGATAATTCACCCCTCCACTTT.

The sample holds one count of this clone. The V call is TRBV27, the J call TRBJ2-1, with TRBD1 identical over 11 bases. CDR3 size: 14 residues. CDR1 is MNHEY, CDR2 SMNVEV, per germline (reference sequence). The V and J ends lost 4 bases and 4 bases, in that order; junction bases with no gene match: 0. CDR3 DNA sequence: TGTGCCAGCAGTTGGGACAGGGGGTACAATGAGCAGTTCTTC. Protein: CASSWDRGYNEQFF.